The present T cell receptor (beta chain) was sequenced within a study of blood T cells in healthy people across ages. General observations from the study: Estimated diversity, derived from one million T cells, was regarded as an underestimate.

Germline values: CDR1 SGHRS, CDR2 YFSETQ. The V end was cut by 0 bases, the J end by 8 bases, with 14 bases between. The CDR3 covers 14 residues. Note on this clonotype: As yet, its antigen is unknown.

It was with a sample-barcoded 5' primer and a J-beta primer mix that a second PCR of roughly 7 to 12 cycles was run. The authors tagged each cDNA molecule using a template-switch adaptor with 12 random nucleotides. TCRdb re-called the 5' RACE reads through MiXCR, storing one row per CDR3 protein. The table includes over 1,300,000 distinct CDR3 sequences, 45% to 70% detected once. The rearrangement joins TRBV5-1 to TRBJ1-1, with D uncertain. This clonotype was sampled from a man younger than 30 in good health. The sequenced sample was blood. DNA for the CDR3: TGCGCCAGCAGCTTGGTATCTAGCGTTCGGGAAGCTTTCTTT. This translates into CASSLVSSVREAFF.